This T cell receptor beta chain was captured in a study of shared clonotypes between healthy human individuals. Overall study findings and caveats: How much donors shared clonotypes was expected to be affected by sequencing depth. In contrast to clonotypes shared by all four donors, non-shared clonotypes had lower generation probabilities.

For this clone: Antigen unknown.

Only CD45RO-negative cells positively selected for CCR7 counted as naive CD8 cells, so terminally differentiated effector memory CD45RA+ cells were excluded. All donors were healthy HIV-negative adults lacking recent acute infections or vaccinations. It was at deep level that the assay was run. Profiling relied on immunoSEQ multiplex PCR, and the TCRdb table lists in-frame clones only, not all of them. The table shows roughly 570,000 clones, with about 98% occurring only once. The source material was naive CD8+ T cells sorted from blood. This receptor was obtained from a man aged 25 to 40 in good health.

The CDR3 DNA reads as TGTGCCAGCAGCTTCTTAGGCGGAGGCCTATTTAGCAATGAGCAGTTCTTC. It specifies CASSFLGGGLFSNEQFF. The genes are TRBV5-4 and TRBJ2-1; perhaps TRBD2 as D (5 bases). Trimming took off 2 bases at V and 6 bases at J, with 21 bases between the two ends. CDR1 is SGHNT and CDR2 is YYREEE in the germline V gene (reference sequence). This CDR3 has 17 amino acids.